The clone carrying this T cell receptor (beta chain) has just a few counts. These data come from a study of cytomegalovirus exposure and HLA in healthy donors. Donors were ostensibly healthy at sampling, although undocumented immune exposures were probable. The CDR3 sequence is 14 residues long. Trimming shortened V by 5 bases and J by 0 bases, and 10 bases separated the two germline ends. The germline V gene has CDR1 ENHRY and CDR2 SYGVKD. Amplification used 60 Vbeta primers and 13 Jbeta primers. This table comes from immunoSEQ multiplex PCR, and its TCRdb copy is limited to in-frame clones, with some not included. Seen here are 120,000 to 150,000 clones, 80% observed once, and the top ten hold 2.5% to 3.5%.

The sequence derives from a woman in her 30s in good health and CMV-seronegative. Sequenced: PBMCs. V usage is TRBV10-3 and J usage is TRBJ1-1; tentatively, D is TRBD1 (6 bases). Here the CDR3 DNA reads TGTGCCATCAGTACAGGGCTGATGAACACTGAAGCTTTCTTT. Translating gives CAISTGLMNTEAFF.